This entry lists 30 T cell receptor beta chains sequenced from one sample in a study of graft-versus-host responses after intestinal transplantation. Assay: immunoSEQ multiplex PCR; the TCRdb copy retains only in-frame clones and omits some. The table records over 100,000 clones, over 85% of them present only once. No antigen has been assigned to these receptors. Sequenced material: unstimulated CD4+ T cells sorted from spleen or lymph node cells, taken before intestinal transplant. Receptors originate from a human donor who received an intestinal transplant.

The CDR3: CASSSNRGTRTYEQYF. For the CDR3, the DNA is TGTGCCAGCAGTTCTAATCGTGGGACGAGGACCTACGAGCAGTACTTC. V usage is TRBV27 and J usage is TRBJ2-7; D tentatively reads TRBD1 or TRBD2 (5 bases each). The V and J ends lost 4 bases and 2 bases respectively, with 18 bases between them. The CDR3 contains 16 residues. Looked up from germline, CDR1 is MNHEY and CDR2 is SMNVEV (reference sequence).

CDR3 DNA: TGTGCCAGCAGCTTTCAGGGGGCTGCTAGCACAGATACGCAGTATTTT. Its protein product is CASSFQGAASTDTQYF. This chain links TRBV11-2 with TRBJ2-3; 8 bases map to TRBD1. The junction had 5 bases not matched to a gene; V was cut back by 3 bases and J by 0 bases. CDR1 SGHAT and CDR2 FQNNGV come from the germline V gene. The CDR3 length is 16 residues.

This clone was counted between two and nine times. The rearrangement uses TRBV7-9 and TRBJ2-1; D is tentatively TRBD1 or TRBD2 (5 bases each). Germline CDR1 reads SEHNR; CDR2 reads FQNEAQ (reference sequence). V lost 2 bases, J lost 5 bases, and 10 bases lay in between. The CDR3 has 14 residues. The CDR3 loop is CASSLMGEHNEQFF. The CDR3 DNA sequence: TGTGCCAGCAGCTTAATGGGGGAGCACAATGAGCAGTTCTTC. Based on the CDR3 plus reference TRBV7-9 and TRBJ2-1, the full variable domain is DTGVSQNPRHKITKRGQNVTFRCDPISEHNRLYWYRQTLGQGPEFLTYFQNEAQLEKSRLLSDRFSAERPKGSFSTLEIQRTEQGDSAMYLCASSLMGEHNEQFFGPGTRLTVL.

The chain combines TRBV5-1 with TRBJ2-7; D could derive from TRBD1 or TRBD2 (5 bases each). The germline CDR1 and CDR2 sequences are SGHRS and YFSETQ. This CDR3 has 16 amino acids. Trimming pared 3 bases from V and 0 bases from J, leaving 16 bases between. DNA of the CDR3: TGCGCCAGCAGCTCCGGGGACGGGTACCTCTCCTACGAGCAGTACTTC. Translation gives CASSSGDGYLSYEQYF.

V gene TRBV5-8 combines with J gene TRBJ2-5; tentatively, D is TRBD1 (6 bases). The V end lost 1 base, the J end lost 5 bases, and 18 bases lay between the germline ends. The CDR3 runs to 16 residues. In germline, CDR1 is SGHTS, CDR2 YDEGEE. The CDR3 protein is CASSLRRGAVWETQYF. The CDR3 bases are TGTGCCAGCAGCTTGCGCAGGGGCGCGGTATGGGAGACCCAGTACTTC.

The CDR3 region has the DNA TGCGCCAGCAGATCCGGGACAGGGGAGTACTTC. Residues: CASRSGTGEYF. The chain combines TRBV5-1 with TRBJ2-7; the match to TRBD1 covers 10 bases. The CDR3 is made up of 11 amino acids. The V segment lost 5 bases and the J segment 11 bases; nucleotides outside the gene matches: 4. Looked up from germline, CDR1 is SGHRS and CDR2 is YFSETQ.

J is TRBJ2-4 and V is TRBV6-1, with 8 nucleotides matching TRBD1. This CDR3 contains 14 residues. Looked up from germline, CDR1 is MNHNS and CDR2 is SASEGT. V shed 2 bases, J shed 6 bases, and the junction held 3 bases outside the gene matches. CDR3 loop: CASSERGTGNIQYF. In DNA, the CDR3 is TGTGCCAGCAGTGAAAGAGGGACAGGAAACATTCAGTACTTC.

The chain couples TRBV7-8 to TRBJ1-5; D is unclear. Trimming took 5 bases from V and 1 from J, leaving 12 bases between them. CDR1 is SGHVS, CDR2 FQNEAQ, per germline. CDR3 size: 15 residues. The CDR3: CASSPTAVSNQPQHF. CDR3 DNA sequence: TGTGCCAGCAGCCCAACGGCAGTGAGCAATCAGCCCCAGCATTTT. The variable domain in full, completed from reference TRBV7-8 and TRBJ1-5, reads GAGVSQSPRYKVAKRGQDVALRCDPISGHVSLFWYQQALGQGPEFLTYFQNEAQLDKSGLPSDRFFAERPEGSVSTLKIQRTQQEDSAVYLCASSPTAVSNQPQHFGDGTRLSIL.

CDR3 in DNA: TGTGCCAGCAGCTTGGGGACGGGCAATAATGAAAAACTGTTTTTT. Translation gives CASSLGTGNNEKLFF. J is TRBJ1-4 and V is TRBV7-9, with a tentative D call TRBD1 (5 bases). There are 15 residues in the CDR3. The ends were cut back, 3 bases at V and 4 bases at J, with 12 bases in the middle. Per germline, CDR1 SEHNR and CDR2 FQNEAQ (reference sequence).

CDR3 in amino acids: CASIPQGGDEKLFF. CDR3 sequence (DNA): TGTGCCAGCATCCCACAGGGGGGAGACGAAAAACTGTTTTTT. The V call is TRBV28, the J call TRBJ1-4, with TRBD1 matching 8 bases. CDR1 and CDR2 from the germline V gene are MDHEN and SYDVKM. CDR3 length equals 14 residues. V lost 7 bases to trimming and J lost 8 bases; unmatched junction nucleotides: 9.

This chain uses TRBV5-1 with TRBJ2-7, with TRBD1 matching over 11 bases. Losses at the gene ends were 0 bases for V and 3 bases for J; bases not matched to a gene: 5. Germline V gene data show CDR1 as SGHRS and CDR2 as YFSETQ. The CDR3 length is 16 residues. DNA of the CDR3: TGCGCCAGCAGCTTGGCTTCCGGGACAGGGGGCTACGAGCAGTACTTC. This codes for CASSLASGTGGYEQYF.

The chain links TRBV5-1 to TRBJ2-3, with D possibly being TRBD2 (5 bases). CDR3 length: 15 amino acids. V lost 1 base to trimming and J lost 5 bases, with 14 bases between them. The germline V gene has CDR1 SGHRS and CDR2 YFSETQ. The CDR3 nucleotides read TGCGCCAGCAGCTTGTATGAGGGTTTGGGAGATACGCAGTATTTT. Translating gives CASSLYEGLGDTQYF.

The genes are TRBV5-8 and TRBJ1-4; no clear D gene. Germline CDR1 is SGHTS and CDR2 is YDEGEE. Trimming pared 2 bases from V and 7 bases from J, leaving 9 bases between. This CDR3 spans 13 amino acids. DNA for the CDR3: TGTGCCAGCAGCTTTCAGGCCTTTGAAAAACTGTTTTTT. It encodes CASSFQAFEKLFF.

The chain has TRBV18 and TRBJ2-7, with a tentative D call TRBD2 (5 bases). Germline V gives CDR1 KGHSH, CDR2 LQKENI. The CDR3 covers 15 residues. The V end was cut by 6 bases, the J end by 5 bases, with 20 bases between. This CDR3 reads CASSPQLAVLHEQYF. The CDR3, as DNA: TGTGCCAGCTCCCCCCAGCTAGCAGTCCTCCACGAGCAGTACTTC.

CDR3 nucleotide sequence: TGTGCCAGCAGCGCTAGTGAACGTCACACAGATACGCAGTATTTT. This translates into CASSASERHTDTQYF. The chain recombines TRBV9 with TRBJ2-3; D not certain. The V end was cut by 3 bases, the J end by 2 bases, with 13 bases between. Germline assignment: CDR1 SGDLS and CDR2 YYNGEE. The CDR3 is 15 residues long.

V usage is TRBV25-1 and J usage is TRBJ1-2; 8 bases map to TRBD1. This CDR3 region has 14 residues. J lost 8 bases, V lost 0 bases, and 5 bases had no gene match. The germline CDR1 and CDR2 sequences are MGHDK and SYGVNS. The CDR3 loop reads CASSEYWTGSGYTF. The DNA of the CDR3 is TGTGCCAGCAGTGAATACTGGACAGGGAGCGGCTACACCTTC.

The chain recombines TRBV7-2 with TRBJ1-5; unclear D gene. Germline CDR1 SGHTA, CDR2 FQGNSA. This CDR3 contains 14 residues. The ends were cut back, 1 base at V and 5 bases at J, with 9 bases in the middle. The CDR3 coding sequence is TGTGCCAGCAGCTTAGGGAGGGATTATCAGCCCCAGCATTTT. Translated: CASSLGRDYQPQHF.

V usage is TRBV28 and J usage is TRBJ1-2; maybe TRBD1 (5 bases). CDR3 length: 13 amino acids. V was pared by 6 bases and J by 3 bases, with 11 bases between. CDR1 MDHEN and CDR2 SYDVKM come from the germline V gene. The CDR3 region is CASREDRDYGYTF. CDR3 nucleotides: TGTGCCAGCAGAGAAGACAGAGACTATGGCTACACCTTC.

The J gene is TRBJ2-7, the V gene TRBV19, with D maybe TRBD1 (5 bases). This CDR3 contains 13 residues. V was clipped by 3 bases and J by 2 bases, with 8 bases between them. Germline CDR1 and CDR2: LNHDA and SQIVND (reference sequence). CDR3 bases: TGTGCCAGTAGTATCGCGACAGCCTACGAGCAGTACTTC. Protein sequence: CASSIATAYEQYF. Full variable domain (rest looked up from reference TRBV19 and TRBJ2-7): DGGITQSPKYLFRKEGQNVTLSCEQNLNHDAMYWYRQDPGQGLRLIYYSQIVNDFQKGDIAEGYSVSREKKESFPLTVTSAQKNPTAFYLCASSIATAYEQYFGPGTRLTVT.

Here the CDR3 DNA reads TGTGCCAGCAGCCCCGACGCCTACGAGCAGTACTTC. Its translation is CASSPDAYEQYF. The V call is TRBV7-2, the J call TRBJ2-7, with no clear D. The germline CDR1 and CDR2 sequences are SGHTA and FQGNSA. V was pared by 5 bases and J by 2 bases, with 7 bases between. This CDR3 has 12 amino acids.

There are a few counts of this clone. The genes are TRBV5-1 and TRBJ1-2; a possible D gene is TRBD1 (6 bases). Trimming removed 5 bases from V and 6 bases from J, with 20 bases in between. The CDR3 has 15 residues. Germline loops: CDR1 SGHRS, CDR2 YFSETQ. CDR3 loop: CASSSGGGQRDGYTF. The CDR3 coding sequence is TGCGCCAGCAGTTCGGGGGGCGGTCAGCGGGATGGCTACACCTTC.

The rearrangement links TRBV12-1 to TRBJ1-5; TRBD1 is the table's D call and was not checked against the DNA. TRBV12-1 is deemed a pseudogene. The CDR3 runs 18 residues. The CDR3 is CASSFVKEGQTSNQPQHF. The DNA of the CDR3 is TGTGCCAGCAGCTTTGTAAAGGAGGGACAGACTAGCAATCAGCCCCAGCATTTT.

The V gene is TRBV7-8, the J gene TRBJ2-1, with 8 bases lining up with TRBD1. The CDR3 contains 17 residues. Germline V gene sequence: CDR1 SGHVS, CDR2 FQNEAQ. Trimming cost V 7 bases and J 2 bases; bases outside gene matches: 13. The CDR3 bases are TGTGCCAGCACCCAGGGGGCAGTGGCGGTTACCTACAATGAGCAGTTCTTC. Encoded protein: CASTQGAVAVTYNEQFF.

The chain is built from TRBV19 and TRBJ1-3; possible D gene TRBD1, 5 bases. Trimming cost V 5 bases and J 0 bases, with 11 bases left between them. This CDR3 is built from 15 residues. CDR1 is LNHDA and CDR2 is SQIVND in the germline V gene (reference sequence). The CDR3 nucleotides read TGTGCCAGTAGTCCGGGACCGATCTCTGGAAACACCATATATTTT. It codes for CASSPGPISGNTIYF.

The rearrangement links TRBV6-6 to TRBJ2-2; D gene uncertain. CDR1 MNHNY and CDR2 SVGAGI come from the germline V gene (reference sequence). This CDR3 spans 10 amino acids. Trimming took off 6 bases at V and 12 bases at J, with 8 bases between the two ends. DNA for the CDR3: TGTGCCAGCAGCTCGATTCAGCTGTTTTTT. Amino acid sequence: CASSSIQLFF.

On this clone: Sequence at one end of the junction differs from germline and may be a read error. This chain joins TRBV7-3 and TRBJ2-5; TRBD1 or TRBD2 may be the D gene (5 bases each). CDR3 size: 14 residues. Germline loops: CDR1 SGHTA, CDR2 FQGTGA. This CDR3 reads CASSVTGRGQTQYF. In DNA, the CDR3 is TGTGCCAGCAGCGTAACCGGCCGGGGACAGACCCAGTACTTC.

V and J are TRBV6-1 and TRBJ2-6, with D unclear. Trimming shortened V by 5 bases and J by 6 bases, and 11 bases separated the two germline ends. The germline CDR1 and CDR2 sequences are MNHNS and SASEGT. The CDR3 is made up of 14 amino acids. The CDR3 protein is CASSRTREANVLTF. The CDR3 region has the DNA TGTGCCAGCAGTCGGACCCGCGAGGCCAACGTCCTGACTTTC.

The chain's CDR3 is CASSPEQGMNTEAFF. The DNA of the CDR3 is TGTGCCAGCTCACCAGAACAGGGAATGAACACTGAAGCTTTCTTT. The rearrangement links TRBV18 to TRBJ1-1; perhaps TRBD1 as D (6 bases). With 2 bases removed from V and 0 bases from J, the gap between germline ends came to 10 bases. This CDR3 contains 15 residues. Germline lookup yields CDR1 KGHSH and CDR2 LQKENI.

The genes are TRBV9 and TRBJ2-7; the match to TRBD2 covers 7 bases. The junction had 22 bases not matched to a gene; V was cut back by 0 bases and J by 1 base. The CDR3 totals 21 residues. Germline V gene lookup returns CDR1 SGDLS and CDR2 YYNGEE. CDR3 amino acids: CASSVATGLPFGGSRSYEQYF. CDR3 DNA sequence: TGTGCCAGCAGCGTAGCTACAGGCCTGCCCTTCGGCGGGAGTAGGTCCTACGAGCAGTACTTC.

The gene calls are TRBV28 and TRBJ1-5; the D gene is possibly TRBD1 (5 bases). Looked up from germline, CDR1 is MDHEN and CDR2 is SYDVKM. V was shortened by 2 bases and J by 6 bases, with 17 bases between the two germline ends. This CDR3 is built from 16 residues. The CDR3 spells CASSLVGITGSQPQHF. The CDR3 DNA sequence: TGTGCCAGCAGTTTAGTAGGGATCACAGGCAGTCAGCCCCAGCATTTT.